The source of this T cell receptor (beta chain) is a study of blood T cell repertoires in COVID-19. Study information: Acute-phase and convalescent COVID-19 samples originated in the United States, Italy and Spain. T cells, B-cell-depleted T cells, or PBMCs provided the cDNA or gDNA that served as material.

Assay: immunoSEQ multiplex PCR; the TCRdb copy retains only in-frame clones and omits some. The sample consists of roughly 140,000 clones, 84% of them appearing once. Trimming removed 2 bases at V and 6 bases at J, with 5 bases between. The CDR3 runs 12 residues. The sequenced sample consisted of peripheral blood. The rearrangement links TRBV12-3 or TRBV12-4 to TRBJ1-5; D ambiguous. This receptor was taken from a man between 65 and 80 years old with acute or convalescent COVID-19. The CDR3 nucleotides read TGTGCCAGCAGTTTATTGCGTCAGCCCCAGCATTTT. As protein: CASSLLRQPQHF.